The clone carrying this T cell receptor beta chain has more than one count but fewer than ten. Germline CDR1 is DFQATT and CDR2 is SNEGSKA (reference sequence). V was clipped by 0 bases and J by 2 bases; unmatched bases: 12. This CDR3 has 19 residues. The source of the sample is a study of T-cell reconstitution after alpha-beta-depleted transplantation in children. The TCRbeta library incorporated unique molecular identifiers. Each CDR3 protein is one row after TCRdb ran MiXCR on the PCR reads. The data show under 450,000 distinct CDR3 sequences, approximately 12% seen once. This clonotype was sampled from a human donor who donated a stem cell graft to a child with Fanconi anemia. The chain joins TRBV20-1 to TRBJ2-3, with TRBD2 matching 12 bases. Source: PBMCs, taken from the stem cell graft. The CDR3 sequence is CSARDLARLAGDPTDTQYF. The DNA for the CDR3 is TGCAGTGCTAGAGATCTGGCGCGACTAGCGGGGGACCCCACAGATACGCAGTATTTT.